The present T cell receptor (beta chain) was sequenced within a study of cytomegalovirus exposure and HLA in healthy donors. The V gene lost 8 bases and the J gene lost 0 bases, with 12 bases spanning the gap. The length of the CDR3 is 14 residues. CDR1 is SNHLY and CDR2 is FYNNEI in the germline V gene. 60 Vbeta and 13 Jbeta primers were used in PCR. TCRdb keeps only in-frame clones here, not all; method: immunoSEQ multiplex PCR. The repertoire holds 150,000 to 200,000 clones, with 9.5% to 15% as singletons. V usage is TRBV2 and J usage is TRBJ2-3; a possible D gene is TRBD1 (6 bases). This sequence originates from a middle-aged man in good health and CMV-seropositive. Sequenced: PBMCs. DNA for the CDR3: TGTGCCAGCCATAACAGGGATAGCACAGATACGCAGTATTTT. Amino acid sequence: CASHNRDSTDTQYF.